These 23 T cell receptor beta chains share one sample of origin, sequenced in a study of T cells after posttransplantation cyclophosphamide. The repertoire was sequenced with immunoSEQ multiplex PCR; TCRdb's copy has only in-frame clones and lacks some. The sample includes roughly 15,000 clones, approximately 78% of them seen just once. Sampled 1 year posttransplant, controls received myeloablative marrow transplants, methotrexate and a calcineurin inhibitor. Specimen: PBMCs, collected roughly 460 days after allogeneic stem cell transplant with calcineurin inhibitor and methotrexate. The receptors shown here come from a male patient between 25 and 39 years old who received an allogeneic stem cell transplant from an unrelated donor, was CMV-positive, and had acute and chronic GVHD. T cells may partly derive from the graft donor.

The V and J genes are TRBV6-1 and TRBJ2-5; possible D gene TRBD2, 5 bases. The CDR3 is 14 amino acids. Germline V CDR1 and CDR2: MNHNS, SASEGT. Deletions cut 2 bases from V and 9 bases from J, with 16 bases between. This chain's CDR3 is CASSESMSMGAQYF. CDR3 bases: TGTGCCAGCAGTGAATCGATGAGCATGGGAGCCCAGTACTTC.

CDR3 DNA sequence: TGTGCCAGCAGCTTAACCCTTTCAGGGACCGGGGAGCTGTTTTTT. It translates to CASSLTLSGTGELFF. The chain recombines TRBV7-9 with TRBJ2-2, with a tentative D call TRBD1 (5 bases). V was shortened by 2 bases and J by 5 bases, with 12 bases between the two germline ends. There are 15 residues in the CDR3. Germline V lookup: CDR1 SEHNR, CDR2 FQNEAQ (reference sequence).

The rearrangement joins TRBV9 to TRBJ2-1; 8 bases fit TRBD1. The J segment lost 8 bases and the V segment lost 4 bases, leaving 17 bases of the junction unmatched. In germline, CDR1 is SGDLS, CDR2 YYNGEE. This CDR3 contains 17 residues. CDR3 DNA: TGTGCCAGCAGCAGAGGGGGACAGGAGCGACTTAACCATGAGCAGTTCTTC. It encodes CASSRGGQERLNHEQFF.

By its share, this clone is medium-sized. The V gene is TRBV14, the J gene TRBJ1-5; D call uncertain. Germline assignment: CDR1 SGHDN and CDR2 FVKESK. This CDR3 is built from 13 residues. Between the trimmed V and J ends, which lost 4 bases and 6 bases, there was a span of 10 bases. The CDR3 loop is CASSLLAGQPQHF. In DNA form, the CDR3 reads TGTGCCAGCAGCCTTTTAGCGGGTCAGCCCCAGCATTTT.

The genes are TRBV19 and TRBJ2-4; D call uncertain. The V and J ends lost 0 bases and 2 bases respectively, with 17 bases between them. The CDR3 is 18 residues long. Germline V lookup: CDR1 LNHDA, CDR2 SQIVND (reference sequence). In DNA, the CDR3 is TGTGCCAGTAGTATAGATCGGAACAGCCCGTCTTCCAAAAACATTCAGTACTTC. As protein: CASSIDRNSPSSKNIQYF.

The gene calls are TRBV2 and TRBJ1-4; 7 nucleotides line up with TRBD1. The CDR3 totals 15 residues. Trimming at V came to 5 bases and at J to 0 bases, leaving 3 bases not matched to a gene. The germline gives CDR1 SNHLY, CDR2 FYNNEI. As DNA, the CDR3 is TGTGCCAGCAGTTCTACAGGGGCAACTAATGAAAAACTGTTTTTT. Encoded protein: CASSSTGATNEKLFF.

The rearrangement links TRBV5-1 to TRBJ2-1; 9 bases are shared with TRBD2. Germline CDR1 is SGHRS and CDR2 is YFSETQ. The CDR3 runs to 16 residues. The trim removed 0 bases at V and 2 bases at J, leaving 3 bases unmatched. In DNA, the CDR3 is TGCGCCAGCAGCTTGGAGACTAGCGGACCCTACAATGAGCAGTTCTTC. Translating gives CASSLETSGPYNEQFF.

The rearrangement links TRBV4-2 to TRBJ2-1; D perhaps matches TRBD2 (6 bases). Germline V gene data show CDR1 as LGHNA and CDR2 as YNFKEQ. This CDR3 comprises 15 residues. Between the trimmed V and J ends, which lost 2 bases and 5 bases, there was a span of 13 bases. Here the CDR3 reads CASSQLPGRDNEQFF. The CDR3 nucleotides are TGTGCCAGCAGCCAATTACCCGGGAGAGACAATGAGCAGTTCTTC.

The chain recombines TRBV4-1 with TRBJ2-1, with 7 bases aligning to TRBD1. The J segment lost 0 bases and the V segment lost 6 bases, leaving 5 bases of the junction unmatched. The CDR3 runs to 15 residues. The germline V gene encodes CDR1 MGHRA and CDR2 YSYEKL. CDR3 nucleotides: TGCGCCAGCAGTCCCGGGACAGCCTCCTACAATGAGCAGTTCTTC. Protein sequence: CASSPGTASYNEQFF.

In this sample, this clone turned up once. This sequence joins TRBV27 and TRBJ1-1; D is perhaps TRBD1 (6 bases). V was shortened by 3 bases and J by 6 bases, with 17 bases between the two germline ends. Germline CDR1 MNHEY, CDR2 SMNVEV (reference sequence). The CDR3 covers 15 residues. CDR3 nucleotides: TGTGCCAGCAGTTTTACCGGCACAGGGTCGCCTGAAGCTTTCTTT. Translated: CASSFTGTGSPEAFF.

This clone appeared a single time. The chain recombines TRBV7-9 with TRBJ1-6; TRBD1 matches 11 bases. V shed 6 bases and J 9 bases; nucleotides not matched to a gene: 4. Germline V gene lookup returns CDR1 SEHNR and CDR2 FQNEAQ (reference sequence). The CDR3 contains 14 residues. The CDR3 nucleotides are TGTGCCAGCAGTGACGGACAGGGGGCTTCACCCCTCCACTTT. Its protein is CASSDGQGASPLHF.

This chain connects TRBV11-2 to TRBJ1-2, with 10 bases that match TRBD1. V trimming: 2 bases; J trimming: 0 bases; junction bases outside the gene matches: 6. Germline V gene data show CDR1 as SGHAT and CDR2 as FQNNGV. This CDR3 is built from 17 residues. Written as DNA, the CDR3 is TGTGCCAGCAGCTTATCTGGGACAGGGGCGGCTAACTATGGCTACACCTTC. Translation: CASSLSGTGAANYGYTF.

On this clone: Other DNA sequences in the sample encode the same CDR3. V gene TRBV28 combines with J gene TRBJ1-1, with a weak D call TRBD1 (5 bases). Germline CDR1 and CDR2: MDHEN and SYDVKM. V was shortened by 5 bases and J by 4 bases, with 14 bases between the two germline ends. This CDR3 comprises 14 residues. The CDR3 DNA is TGTGCCAGCAGTCCACCCGGGGGATTCACTGAAGCTTTCTTT. Its protein is CASSPPGGFTEAFF.

This sequence joins TRBV6-5 and TRBJ1-2; 7 bases fit TRBD1. The CDR3 is 13 residues long. Losses at the gene ends were 5 bases for V and 1 base for J; bases not matched to a gene: 1. Germline-derived CDR1 and CDR2 are MNHEY and SVGAGI. The CDR3 sequence is CASSDRVNYGYTF. The CDR3 coding sequence is TGTGCCAGCAGTGACAGGGTTAACTATGGCTACACCTTC.

This chain joins TRBV5-1 and TRBJ2-7; 7 bases are shared with TRBD1. V lost 4 bases to trimming and J lost 1 base; unmatched junction nucleotides: 2. The germline V gene has CDR1 SGHRS and CDR2 YFSETQ. The CDR3 loop spans 13 amino acids. This CDR3 is CASSMTGSYEQYF. CDR3 DNA: TGCGCCAGCAGCATGACAGGGTCCTACGAGCAGTACTTC.

The chain couples TRBV9 to TRBJ2-2, with D maybe TRBD2 (6 bases). Per germline, CDR1 SGDLS and CDR2 YYNGEE. CDR3 length: 17 residues. Trimming left V 3 bases short and J 6 bases short, with 21 bases between. The CDR3 loop is CASSETWGTSFPGELFF. The CDR3 nucleotides are TGTGCCAGCAGCGAAACTTGGGGTACTAGCTTCCCCGGGGAGCTGTTTTTT.

This clone was seen only a few times. The V gene is TRBV6-1, the J gene TRBJ1-6; D uncertain. V gave up 6 bases and J gave up 5 bases, with 8 bases separating them. CDR1 is MNHNS, CDR2 SASEGT, per germline. This CDR3 region has 13 residues. The DNA for the CDR3 is TGTGCCAGCAGCTGGCAGAATAATTCACCCCTCCACTTT. Translating it yields CASSWQNNSPLHF.

V gene TRBV7-9 combines with J gene TRBJ2-7, with 9 positions matching TRBD2. The germline V gene encodes CDR1 SEHNR and CDR2 FQNEAQ (reference sequence). The CDR3 is made up of 15 amino acids. J lost 3 bases, V lost 0 bases, and 3 bases had no gene match. The DNA for the CDR3 is TGTGCCAGCAGCTTAGCGGCGGGGGGGCTCTACGAGCAGTACTTC. Encoded protein: CASSLAAGGLYEQYF.

This chain uses TRBV7-8 with TRBJ2-3; 13 nucleotides align to TRBD2. Germline loops: CDR1 SGHVS, CDR2 FQNEAQ. The CDR3 is 17 amino acids. V shed 5 bases and J 2 bases; nucleotides not matched to a gene: 7. CDR3 coding DNA: TGTGCCAGCAGCCCCCGGACTAGCGGGGGCCCCACAGATACGCAGTATTTT. This codes for CASSPRTSGGPTDTQYF. Full variable domain (rest looked up from reference TRBV7-8 and TRBJ2-3): GAGVSQSPRYKVAKRGQDVALRCDPISGHVSLFWYQQALGQGPEFLTYFQNEAQLDKSGLPSDRFFAERPEGSVSTLKIQRTQQEDSAVYLCASSPRTSGGPTDTQYFGPGTRLTVL.

J is TRBJ1-2 and V is TRBV6-6; no reliable D call. Per the germline V gene, CDR1 is MNHNY and CDR2 is SVGAGI (reference sequence). The CDR3 spans 11 residues. Between the trimmed V and J ends, which lost 6 bases and 6 bases, there was a span of 8 bases. CDR3 in DNA: TGTGCCAGCAGCCCCGGTCATGGCTACACCTTC. The encoded protein is CASSPGHGYTF.

This clone was seen more than once but under ten times. The chain couples TRBV7-9 to TRBJ1-4; no firm D call. The CDR3 has 14 residues. The V end was cut by 10 bases, the J end by 0 bases, with 12 bases between. Germline V gene sequence: CDR1 SEHNR, CDR2 FQNEAQ (reference sequence). This chain's CDR3 is CAIQAGTTNEKLFF. The DNA for the CDR3 is TGTGCCATTCAGGCGGGGACAACTAATGAAAAACTGTTTTTT.

The chain combines TRBV7-2 with TRBJ2-1, with 8 bases that match TRBD2. Unmatched junction bases numbered 7, after V lost 3 bases and J lost 3 bases. CDR1 is SGHTA, CDR2 FQGNSA, per germline. CDR3 size: 16 residues. The CDR3 nucleotides read TGTGCCAGCAGCTTGAACGGGGGGGCAATCTACAATGAGCAGTTCTTC. Protein: CASSLNGGAIYNEQFF.

This chain links TRBV10-3 with TRBJ1-5; the D gene is possibly TRBD1 (5 bases). This CDR3 region has 14 residues. Trimming cost V 10 bases and J 1 base, with 14 bases left between them. Per germline, CDR1 ENHRY and CDR2 SYGVKD. CDR3 sequence: CATTGSGSNQPQHF. CDR3 nucleotide sequence: TGTGCCACCACGGGTTCAGGGAGCAATCAGCCCCAGCATTTT.